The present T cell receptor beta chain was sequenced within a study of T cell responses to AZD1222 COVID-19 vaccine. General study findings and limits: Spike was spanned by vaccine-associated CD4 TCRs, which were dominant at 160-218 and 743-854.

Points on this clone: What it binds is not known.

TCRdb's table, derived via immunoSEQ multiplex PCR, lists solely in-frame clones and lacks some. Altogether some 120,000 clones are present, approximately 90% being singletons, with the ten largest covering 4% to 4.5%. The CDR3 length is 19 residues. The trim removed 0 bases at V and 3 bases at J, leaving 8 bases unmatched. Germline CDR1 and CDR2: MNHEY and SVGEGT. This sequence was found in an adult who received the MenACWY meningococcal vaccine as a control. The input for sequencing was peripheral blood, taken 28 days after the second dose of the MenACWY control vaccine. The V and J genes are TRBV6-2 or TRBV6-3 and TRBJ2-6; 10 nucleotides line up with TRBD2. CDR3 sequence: CASSYSISGGAGGANVLTF. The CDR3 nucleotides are TGTGCCAGCAGTTACTCGATCAGCGGGGGGGCCGGTGGGGCCAACGTCCTGACTTTC.